The clone carrying this TCR beta chain was recorded a few times. Its antigen is not known. This entry is derived from a study of response to subunit inactivated influenza vaccine. TCRdb reprocessed the RT-PCR reads via MiXCR and lists one record per CDR3 protein. The table records about 310,000 distinct CDR3 sequences, roughly 20% of them present only once. The CDR3 is made up of 13 amino acids. Deletions cut 0 bases from V and 7 bases from J, with 8 bases between. The germline CDR1 and CDR2 sequences are MNHEY and SVGEGT. Study results and limitations: Authors suggested few new T cells are recruited by each seasonal influenza vaccination.

The clonotype was recovered from a man aged 50 to 75 who received an inactivated influenza vaccine. The sample was PBMCs from blood, taken 21 months after vaccination. The chain uses TRBV6-2 or TRBV6-3 and TRBJ2-3, with D tentatively TRBD1 or TRBD2 (5 bases each). The CDR3 sequence is CASSYSGPNTQYF. CDR3 DNA sequence: TGTGCCAGCAGTTACTCGGGACCAAATACGCAGTATTTT.